Included here is one TCR beta chain sequence, with context. This entry comes from a study of T cell responses to AZD1222 COVID-19 vaccine. Assay: immunoSEQ multiplex PCR; the TCRdb copy retains only in-frame clones and omits some. The data contain about 120,000 clones, approximately 90% of them singletons. V lost 3 bases to trimming and J lost 7 bases; unmatched junction nucleotides: 3. Germline lookup yields CDR1 KGHSH and CDR2 LQKENI. The CDR3 consists of 14 residues. The genes are TRBV18 and TRBJ1-5; 10 positions match TRBD1. This TCR was sampled from an adult who received the AZD1222 COVID-19 vaccine. This sample comprised peripheral blood, obtained 28 days after the second AZD1222 dose. The CDR3: CASSPGQGMQPQHF. CDR3 DNA sequence: TGTGCCAGCTCACCGGGACAGGGGATGCAGCCCCAGCATTTT. Using reference TRBV18 and TRBJ1-5 for the parts outside the CDR3, the full variable domain is NAGVMQNPRHLVRRRGQEARLRCSPMKGHSHVYWYRQLPEEGLKFMVYLQKENIIDESGMPKERFSAEFPKEGPSILRIQQVVRGDSAAYFCASSPGQGMQPQHFGDGTRLSIL.